The 22 T cell receptor beta chains reported below all come from one sample, sequenced in a study of T cells in tumors after PD-1 blockade. Using immunoSEQ multiplex PCR, the repertoire was profiled, and TCRdb retains in-frame clones only, with some absent. The table records about 33,000 clones, approximately 78% of them present only once. Sample: PBMCs, taken before anti-PD-1 treatment. The receptors originated from a human donor with basal cell carcinoma.

The genes are TRBV27 and TRBJ2-7; the match to TRBD1 covers 9 bases. Germline values: CDR1 MNHEY, CDR2 SMNVEV (reference sequence). The V segment lost 6 bases and the J segment 5 bases; nucleotides outside the gene matches: 8. The CDR3 spans 14 residues. CDR3 in DNA: TGTGCCAGCAGGTTACAGGGGGCAAAAGACGAGCAGTACTTC. Its protein product is CASRLQGAKDEQYF.

The V gene is TRBV28, the J gene TRBJ1-4, with D uncertain. V was shortened by 5 bases and J by 7 bases, with 5 bases between the two germline ends. Germline V gene sequence: CDR1 MDHEN, CDR2 SYDVKM. The CDR3 covers 11 residues. The DNA for the CDR3 is TGTGCCAGCAGTCCCCTTGAAAAACTGTTTTTT. Protein sequence: CASSPLEKLFF.

This clone counts as medium-sized. The rearrangement joins TRBV27 to TRBJ2-3; 9 bases line up with TRBD2. This CDR3 is 17 amino acids long. The V segment lost 6 bases and the J segment 7 bases; nucleotides outside the gene matches: 17. Germline loops: CDR1 MNHEY, CDR2 SMNVEV (reference sequence). The CDR3 here is CASRQLAGVTVGYTQYF. CDR3 coding DNA: TGTGCCAGCAGGCAATTAGCGGGGGTTACCGTCGGATATACGCAGTATTTT.

The chain employs TRBV11-3 and TRBJ2-7; D gene unclear. The CDR3 length is 13 residues. Trimming cost V 5 bases and J 1 base, with 9 bases left between them. Germline CDR1 SGHNT, CDR2 YENEEA. CDR3 residues: CASSPPASYEQYF. The CDR3 nucleotides are TGTGCCAGCAGCCCCCCGGCGTCCTACGAGCAGTACTTC.

V is TRBV10-3 and J is TRBJ2-7; the D is unclear. Germline V gives CDR1 ENHRY, CDR2 SYGVKD. The V and J ends lost 6 bases and 0 bases respectively, with 9 bases between them. CDR3 length: 13 amino acids. The CDR3 region is CAIRPDVSYEQYF. CDR3 in DNA: TGTGCCATCAGACCCGACGTCTCCTACGAGCAGTACTTC.

The V call is TRBV9, the J call TRBJ2-5; 7 positions agree with TRBD2. The CDR3 is 15 residues long. With 4 bases clipped from V and 2 bases from J, the junction kept 8 bases outside the gene matches. The V gene's germline CDR1 is SGDLS and CDR2 YYNGEE. CDR3 region: CASSPRLAGQETQYF. The CDR3 coding sequence is TGTGCCAGCAGCCCCCGACTAGCAGGTCAAGAGACCCAGTACTTC.

The J gene is TRBJ1-2, the V gene TRBV4-3; no clear D gene. V dropped 0 bases and J dropped 7 bases, with 12 bases sitting between them. This CDR3 comprises 14 residues. Germline CDR1 and CDR2: LGHNA and YSLEER. Written as DNA, the CDR3 is TGCGCCAGCAGCCAAGATGGGCGGGGATCTGGCTACACCTTC. Amino acid sequence: CASSQDGRGSGYTF.

The chain has TRBV6-5 and TRBJ1-4; D is uncertain. V was shortened by 6 bases and J by 7 bases, with 6 bases between the two germline ends. Germline-derived CDR1 and CDR2 are MNHEY and SVGAGI. There are 11 residues in the CDR3. The chain's CDR3 is CASSKGEKLFF. Written as DNA, the CDR3 is TGTGCCAGCAGCAAGGGTGAAAAACTGTTTTTT.

The chain uses TRBV1 and TRBJ2-4; the D call in the table, TRBD2, was not verified against the DNA. TRBV1 is a pseudogene. CDR3 size: 14 residues. CDR3 amino acids: CTSTPTLAKNIQYF. The CDR3 bases are TGCACCAGCACCCCGACTTTAGCCAAAAACATTCAGTACTTC.

This rearrangement joins TRBV2 to TRBJ1-1, with TRBD1 matching 7 bases. There are 12 residues in the CDR3. Germline V gene lookup returns CDR1 SNHLY and CDR2 FYNNEI. Losses at the gene ends were 6 bases for V and 4 bases for J; bases not matched to a gene: 2. CDR3 nucleotides: TGTGCCAGCAGCGGGGACAGCACTGAAGCTTTCTTT. This encodes CASSGDSTEAFF.

The chain couples TRBV5-1 to TRBJ2-1; D might be TRBD1 (5 bases). CDR1 and CDR2 (germline): SGHRS, YFSETQ. This CDR3 comprises 15 residues. V lost 0 bases and J lost 3, with 10 bases in between. The CDR3 bases are TGCGCCAGCAGCTTGGACGCAGGGAACTACAATGAGCAGTTCTTC. Its translation: CASSLDAGNYNEQFF.

The V gene is TRBV5-1, the J gene TRBJ2-7, with unresolved D. CDR1 is SGHRS, CDR2 YFSETQ, per germline. CDR3 length equals 15 residues. Trimming took 0 bases from V and 0 from J, leaving 10 bases between them. CDR3 nucleotide sequence: TGCGCCAGCAGCTTGGGTCGGCGGAGCTCCTACGAGCAGTACTTC. Translating gives CASSLGRRSSYEQYF. Drawing the rest from reference TRBV5-1 and TRBJ2-7, the complete variable domain is KAGVTQTPRYLIKTRGQQVTLSCSPISGHRSVSWYQQTPGQGLQFLFEYFSETQRNKGNFPGRFSGRQFSNSRSEMNVSTLELGDSALYLCASSLGRRSSYEQYFGPGTRLTVT.

The chain has TRBV28 and TRBJ2-6; 11 positions match TRBD2. Trimming cost V 2 bases and J 2 bases; bases outside gene matches: 5. Germline CDR1 and CDR2: MDHEN and SYDVKM. This CDR3 has 18 amino acids. For the CDR3, the DNA is TGTGCCAGCAGTTTACTAGCGGGAGGCCCTGCTGGGGCCAACGTCCTGACTTTC. As protein: CASSLLAGGPAGANVLTF.

The chain is built from TRBV2 and TRBJ1-1; D is unclear. V was cut by 3 bases and J by 5 bases, with 4 bases left in between. Germline V gene data show CDR1 as SNHLY and CDR2 as FYNNEI. The CDR3 extends over 11 amino acids. The DNA for the CDR3 is TGTGCCAGCAGTGACAGGACTGAAGCTTTCTTT. Translating it yields CASSDRTEAFF.

This chain connects TRBV30 to TRBJ2-3, with D possibly TRBD2 on 5 matching bases. The V gene's germline CDR1 is GTSNPN and CDR2 SVGIG (reference sequence). CDR3 length: 13 residues. The ends were cut back, 2 bases at V and 1 base at J, with 7 bases in the middle. CDR3: CAWSRTGTDTQYF. The CDR3 DNA sequence: TGTGCCTGGAGTCGGACTGGCACAGATACGCAGTATTTT.

The rearrangement uses TRBV6-2 or TRBV6-3 and TRBJ1-2; D remains ambiguous. This CDR3 has 11 residues. Trimming took off 2 bases at V and 5 bases at J, with 3 bases between the two ends. Germline V lookup: CDR1 MNHEY, CDR2 SVGEGT. The CDR3 bases are TGTGCCAGCAGTTACGAGTATGGCTACACCTTC. As protein: CASSYEYGYTF.

The V call is TRBV6-6, the J call TRBJ2-7, with 8 bases that match TRBD1. J lost 0 bases, V lost 5 bases, and 6 bases had no gene match. Germline assignment: CDR1 MNHNY and CDR2 SVGAGI (reference sequence). The CDR3 covers 15 residues. The CDR3 region is CASSPRQGASYEQYF. The CDR3, as DNA: TGTGCCAGCAGTCCCCGTCAGGGGGCCTCCTACGAGCAGTACTTC.

This clone was recorded only once. The chain combines TRBV14 with TRBJ2-2; TRBD2 agrees at 7 bases. This CDR3 contains 16 residues. The V gene end was trimmed by 4 bases and the J gene end by 6 bases; junction bases not matched to a gene: 11. The germline V gene has CDR1 SGHDN and CDR2 FVKESK. The CDR3 region has the DNA TGTGCCAGCAGCCCGAGGGGCAGGGAGGGCGCCGGGGAGCTGTTTTTT. Residues: CASSPRGREGAGELFF.

This clone was seen many times. The V call is TRBV4-3, the J call TRBJ2-2; TRBD1 aligns across 9 bases. V trimming: 4 bases; J trimming: 2 bases; junction bases outside the gene matches: 11. The CDR3 is made up of 18 amino acids. Germline loops: CDR1 LGHNA, CDR2 YSLEER. CDR3 sequence reads: CASSRGTLGQGNTGELFF. CDR3 coding DNA: TGCGCCAGCAGCCGGGGGACCCTGGGACAGGGTAACACCGGGGAGCTGTTTTTT.

This clone came up a few times. The chain recombines TRBV7-9 with TRBJ1-1, with no clear D. V dropped 5 bases and J dropped 0 bases, with 10 bases sitting between them. CDR3 length: 14 amino acids. Germline V gives CDR1 SEHNR, CDR2 FQNEAQ (reference sequence). CDR3 in amino acids: CASSPTLMNTEAFF. CDR3 coding DNA: TGTGCCAGCAGCCCGACCCTCATGAACACTGAAGCTTTCTTT.

J is TRBJ1-1 and V is TRBV19; D gene ambiguous. Germline V gives CDR1 LNHDA, CDR2 SQIVND (reference sequence). Trimming shortened V by 6 bases and J by 1 base, and 12 bases separated the two germline ends. There are 14 residues in the CDR3. The CDR3 nucleotides read TGTGCCAGTAGGAAAGCGGGGAGGAACACTGAAGCTTTCTTT. As protein: CASRKAGRNTEAFF.

The chain has TRBV6-1 and TRBJ1-4, with 7 bases identical to TRBD1. CDR1 is MNHNS and CDR2 is SASEGT in the germline V gene. This CDR3 has 15 amino acids. V lost 3 bases to trimming and J lost 4 bases; unmatched junction nucleotides: 5. The CDR3, as DNA: TGTGCCAGCAGTGACCCAGGGGGGGGTAATGAAAAACTGTTTTTT. Translated: CASSDPGGGNEKLFF.